These T cell receptor beta chains were read from a single sample in a study of shared clonotypes between healthy human individuals. Here immunoSEQ multiplex PCR was the method, and the copy in TCRdb shows in-frame clones only, minus some. The sample contains about 2.5 million clones, about 90% of which appear only once. Sequenced: naive CD4+ T cells from PBMCs. These receptor sequences come from a man in his late teens or twenties in good health. Some clones in this sample may be carry-over from other donors' samples. Both conserved end residues are part of each CDR3. A D gene is named only where the DNA matches it firmly. Rows may omit the clone size; those that give it use once, few, many or a size class.

abundance | j_gene | v_gene | d_gene | CDR3nt | CDR3aa
. | TRBJ1-3 | TRBV4-3 | . | TGCGCCAGCAGCCAAACTGACGTGAGGGGAAACACCATATATTTT | CASSQTDVRGNTIYF
. | TRBJ2-7 | TRBV7-2 | . | TGTGCCAGCAGCTTAGATTTCCGTGTTAGCGAGCAGTACTTC | CASSLDFRVSEQYF
. | TRBJ1-1 | TRBV6-1 | . | TGTGCCAGCAGTCCACAGGGTAATGAAGCTTTCTTT | CASSPQGNEAFF
once | TRBJ2-1 | TRBV28 | TRBD2 | TGTGCCAGCAGTCCGGGGGGACTAGCGGGAGCCGGTGAGCAGTTCTTC | CASSPGGLAGAGEQFF
. | TRBJ2-3 | TRBV10-3 | . | TGTGCCATCAGTGAGTCCAGAAGTGGCACAGATACGCAGTATTTT | CAISESRSGTDTQYF
. | TRBJ2-2 | TRBV6-5 | TRBD1 | TGTGCCAGCAGACCGGGACAGGTTTACACCGGGGAGCTGTTTTTT | CASRPGQVYTGELFF
. | TRBJ2-1 | TRBV6-6 | . | TGTGCCAGCACCGAACTTGGACGGGGTCCGGAGCAGTTCTTC | CASTELGRGPEQFF
. | TRBJ2-3 | TRBV5-1 | TRBD2 | TGCGCCAGCAGCCCAGGACTAGCGGGAGGCCAACCCCCAAATTTT | CASSPGLAGGQPPNF
. | TRBJ2-1 | TRBV11-1 | . | TGTGCCAGCAGCTTCCTAAGGACGGGGAACAATGAGCAGTTCTTC | CASSFLRTGNNEQFF
. | TRBJ2-7 | TRBV5-1 | . | TGCGCCAGCAGCTTGGGCGGGATCGCGTACGAGCAGTACTTC | CASSLGGIAYEQYF
. | TRBJ2-7 | TRBV28 | TRBD2 | TGTGCCAGCAGTTTATCAGGCGGGAGGAGGCCCGAGCAGTACTTC | CASSLSGGRRPEQYF
. | TRBJ2-3 | TRBV6-5 | TRBD1 | TGTGCCAGCAGGCTCGACAGGGGGCGAGATACGCAGTATTTT | CASRLDRGRDTQYF
. | TRBJ2-1 | TRBV7-3 | TRBD2 | TGTGCCAGCAGCTTAAGGGACAGCGGGAGGGGCTCCTACAATGAGCAGTTCTTC | CASSLRDSGRGSYNEQFF
. | TRBJ1-3 | TRBV30 | . | TGTGCCTGGAGGTACTCTGGAAACACCATATATTTT | CAWRYSGNTIYF
. | TRBJ2-7 | TRBV27 | TRBD1 | TGTGCCAGCAGCCGGGACAGGGCCTACGAGCAGTACTTC | CASSRDRAYEQYF
. | TRBJ1-1 | TRBV7-3 | . | TGTGCCAGCAGCTTAATAGGGCGGACTGAAGCTTTCTTT | CASSLIGRTEAFF
. | TRBJ1-3 | TRBV10-3 | TRBD1 | TGTGCCATCAGGTTACAGGGGCCTGGAAACACCATATATTTT | CAIRLQGPGNTIYF
. | TRBJ1-2 | TRBV4-1 | . | TGCGCCAGCATCCGGTCCCATGGGCGAAGGAATAACTATGGCTACACCTTC | CASIRSHGRRNNYGYTF
. | TRBJ1-4 | TRBV27 | . | TGTGCCAGCAGTTTATCCCGCGGGACCCCAACTTTTTTT | CASSLSRGTPTFF
. | TRBJ2-3 | TRBV29-1 | TRBD2 | TGCAGCGTTGATAGTCTAGCGGGAGTCGCAGATACGCAGTATTTT | CSVDSLAGVADTQYF